This entry lists 31 T cell receptor beta chains sequenced from one sample in a study of memory CD4+ T cells and cytomegalovirus serostatus. Repertoires were generated with immunoSEQ multiplex PCR, while TCRdb's copy carries only in-frame clones and drops some. The table records 50,000 to 70,000 clones, approximately 80% of them present only once. Single viable CD3+CD4+CD8-CD45RO+ cells were sorted as the memory CD4+ T cells. Sequencing was performed on memory CD4+ T cells from blood. Receptors originate from an adult in good health and CMV-seronegative.

The chain has TRBV27 and TRBJ1-3, with D perhaps TRBD1 (6 bases). The CDR3 has 17 residues. Trimming took 5 bases from V and 4 from J, leaving 21 bases between them. CDR1 is MNHEY and CDR2 is SMNVEV in the germline V gene (reference sequence). In DNA form, the CDR3 reads TGTGCCAGCAGTCCCAAGACAGGACGAATGAAGGGAAACACCATATATTTT. It codes for CASSPKTGRMKGNTIYF.

This rearrangement joins TRBV7-2 to TRBJ1-4; 7 positions match TRBD1. Germline trimming cut 5 bases from V and 10 bases from J; bases unmatched to any gene: 16. This CDR3 has 16 amino acids. The germline V gene encodes CDR1 SGHTA and CDR2 FQGNSA. CDR3 sequence reads: CASSPRRLGGGSKLFF. The CDR3 bases are TGTGCCAGCAGCCCGCGTCGTTTAGGGGGCGGATCAAAACTGTTTTTT.

The CDR3 nucleotides are TGTGCCAGCAGTTACTCGGGGGGGACGGGAAACACCATATATTTT. Protein sequence: CASSYSGGTGNTIYF. V usage is TRBV6-5 and J usage is TRBJ1-3; D is possibly TRBD1 (5 bases). Germline assignment: CDR1 MNHEY and CDR2 SVGAGI. CDR3 length: 15 amino acids. The germline V and J ends were trimmed by 0 bases and 4 bases, with 10 bases remaining between them.

This clone has only a few counts. The chain employs TRBV5-1 and TRBJ1-6; 7 nucleotides agree with TRBD1. The V segment lost 3 bases and the J segment 10 bases; nucleotides outside the gene matches: 13. CDR3 length: 16 amino acids. Germline CDR1 and CDR2: SGHRS and YFSETQ. Here the CDR3 DNA reads TGCGCCAGCAGCTGGGGACCGACAGGGACGGCGTCACCCCTCCACTTT. Translating gives CASSWGPTGTASPLHF. Variable domain in full (rest from reference TRBV5-1 and TRBJ1-6): KAGVTQTPRYLIKTRGQQVTLSCSPISGHRSVSWYQQTPGQGLQFLFEYFSETQRNKGNFPGRFSGRQFSNSRSEMNVSTLELGDSALYLCASSWGPTGTASPLHFGNGTRLTVT.

This rearrangement joins TRBV5-6 to TRBJ1-1; the match to TRBD1 covers 11 bases. The CDR3 is made up of 13 amino acids. J was trimmed by 10 bases and V by 2 bases; bases with no gene match: 4. Germline V gene sequence: CDR1 SGHDT, CDR2 YYEEEE. CDR3 loop: CASSFAGTGGAFF. The CDR3 nucleotides read TGTGCCAGCAGCTTTGCCGGGACAGGGGGAGCTTTCTTT.

This clone was counted a single time. The J gene is TRBJ1-5, the V gene TRBV7-6; maybe TRBD1 (6 bases). Germline V gene sequence: CDR1 SGHVS, CDR2 FNYEAQ. This CDR3 comprises 15 residues. V lost 5 bases and J lost 6, with 17 bases in between. The CDR3 spells CASSESPQGGQPQHF. The CDR3 DNA reads TGTGCCAGCAGCGAGTCCCCACAGGGCGGTCAGCCCCAGCATTTT.

The chain employs TRBV2 and TRBJ1-5; no clear D gene. The CDR3 runs to 15 residues. V lost 3 bases to trimming and J lost 2 bases, with 11 bases between them. Germline loops: CDR1 SNHLY, CDR2 FYNNEI. The CDR3 loop reads CASSEGFRGNQPQHF. CDR3 bases: TGTGCCAGCAGTGAGGGGTTTCGGGGCAATCAGCCCCAGCATTTT.

The V call is TRBV15, the J call TRBJ2-3; D uncertain. The ends were cut back, 3 bases at V and 5 bases at J, with 6 bases in the middle. Germline CDR1 is LNHNV and CDR2 is YYDKDF (reference sequence). The CDR3 covers 12 residues. The CDR3 bases are TGTGCCACCAGCAGGTTGTTAGATACGCAGTATTTT. This encodes CATSRLLDTQYF.

The CDR3 bases are TGTGCCAGCAGCTCCCTTTACAACACCGGGGAGCTGTTTTTT. It specifies CASSSLYNTGELFF. This chain joins TRBV7-9 and TRBJ2-2; D is uncertain. Per the germline V gene, CDR1 is SEHNR and CDR2 is FQNEAQ (reference sequence). V dropped 4 bases and J dropped 2 bases, with 8 bases sitting between them. The CDR3 sequence is 14 residues long. The entire variable domain, with the rest obtained from reference TRBV7-9 and TRBJ2-2, is as follows: DTGVSQNPRHKITKRGQNVTFRCDPISEHNRLYWYRQTLGQGPEFLTYFQNEAQLEKSRLLSDRFSAERPKGSFSTLEIQRTEQGDSAMYLCASSSLYNTGELFFGEGSRLTVL.

This sequence joins TRBV6-6 and TRBJ2-5; 7 positions agree with TRBD1. Germline V gives CDR1 MNHNY, CDR2 SVGAGI (reference sequence). CDR3 length equals 14 residues. The V gene end was trimmed by 5 bases and the J gene end by 8 bases; junction bases not matched to a gene: 11. CDR3 protein: CASSQQGQPGTQYF. Here the CDR3 DNA reads TGTGCCAGCAGTCAGCAGGGACAGCCCGGAACCCAGTACTTC.

V and J are TRBV28 and TRBJ2-1, with unresolved D. The CDR3 runs to 12 residues. Germline CDR1 is MDHEN and CDR2 is SYDVKM. Trimming pared 1 base from V and 5 bases from J, leaving 3 bases between. Here the CDR3 DNA reads TGTGCCAGCAGTTTATACGACAATGAGCAGTTCTTC. It encodes CASSLYDNEQFF. Variable domain in full (rest from reference TRBV28 and TRBJ2-1): DVKVTQSSRYLVKRTGEKVFLECVQDMDHENMFWYRQDPGLGLRLIYFSYDVKMKEKGDIPEGYSVSREKKERFSLILESASTNQTSMYLCASSLYDNEQFFGPGTRLTVL.

The rearrangement links TRBV28 to TRBJ1-5; the match to TRBD1 covers 8 bases. The V segment lost 2 bases and the J segment 0 bases; nucleotides outside the gene matches: 6. Looked up from germline, CDR1 is MDHEN and CDR2 is SYDVKM. CDR3 size: 17 residues. CDR3 nucleotide sequence: TGTGCCAGCAGTTTAGACAGGGGAACTTATAGCAATCAGCCCCAGCATTTT. Amino acid sequence: CASSLDRGTYSNQPQHF.

This clone was seen a handful of times. This sequence joins TRBV10-2 and TRBJ1-5; unclear D gene. The length of the CDR3 is 14 residues. Germline values: CDR1 WSHSY, CDR2 SAAADI. V was pared by 5 bases and J by 1 base, with 9 bases between. The CDR3 DNA sequence: TGCGCCAGCAGTCCGGAGATAAGCAATCAGCCCCAGCATTTT. It specifies CASSPEISNQPQHF.

This chain's CDR3 is CSVPHGGWGNTEAFF. The CDR3 DNA sequence: TGCAGCGTGCCCCATGGTGGGTGGGGGAACACTGAAGCTTTCTTT. The gene calls are TRBV29-1 and TRBJ1-1; no clear D gene. With 6 bases removed from V and 1 base from J, the gap between germline ends came to 18 bases. The CDR3 length is 15 residues. Germline loops: CDR1 SQVTM, CDR2 ANQGSEA.

The chain is built from TRBV7-6 and TRBJ2-2; 8 positions agree with TRBD2. J gave up 7 bases and V 2 bases, and 9 bases lay outside the gene matches. Germline V gene data show CDR1 as SGHVS and CDR2 as FNYEAQ. The CDR3 covers 16 residues. For the CDR3, the DNA is TGTGCCAGCAGCTTACGGCTAGCGGGTGACGTCGGGGAGCTGTTTTTT. Residues: CASSLRLAGDVGELFF.

This clone came up once. The chain has TRBV5-1 and TRBJ2-7, with D perhaps TRBD2 (6 bases). Germline CDR1 is SGHRS and CDR2 is YFSETQ. CDR3 length: 13 residues. Trimming left V 4 bases short and J 5 bases short, with 13 bases between. In nucleotides, the CDR3 is TGCGCCAGCAGCCCCCAAGCGGGCCACGAGCAGTACTTC. Its protein is CASSPQAGHEQYF. Full variable domain (outside the CDR3, taken from reference TRBV5-1 and TRBJ2-7): KAGVTQTPRYLIKTRGQQVTLSCSPISGHRSVSWYQQTPGQGLQFLFEYFSETQRNKGNFPGRFSGRQFSNSRSEMNVSTLELGDSALYLCASSPQAGHEQYFGPGTRLTVT.

This clone was observed a handful of times. The chain joins TRBV6-1 to TRBJ2-3; a weak D match, TRBD1 (6 bases). Germline-derived CDR1 and CDR2 are MNHNS and SASEGT. Trimming left V 7 bases short and J 5 bases short, with 19 bases between. This CDR3 is built from 15 residues. In nucleotides, the CDR3 is TGTGCCAGCATCCACCCCGGTAGGGGGAGAGATACGCAGTATTTT. Its protein is CASIHPGRGRDTQYF.

This clone was detected only once. The chain uses TRBV6-5 and TRBJ1-3; 7 bases are a match to TRBD1. Germline CDR1 and CDR2: MNHEY and SVGAGI. Unmatched junction bases numbered 7, after V lost 5 bases and J lost 9 bases. The CDR3 is made up of 13 amino acids. The CDR3: CASSRTGGGTIYF. In nucleotides, the CDR3 is TGTGCCAGCAGTAGGACAGGCGGCGGCACCATATATTTT.

Only a few counts were recorded for this clone. V and J are TRBV10-2 and TRBJ2-2, with a possible D match to TRBD1 (5 bases). CDR1 and CDR2 from the germline V gene are WSHSY and SAAADI. Between the trimmed V and J ends, which lost 1 base and 0 bases, there was a span of 9 bases. This CDR3 region has 16 residues. CDR3 coding DNA: TGCGCCAGCAGTGAGTGGACAAAGTCGAACACCGGGGAGCTGTTTTTT. Translated: CASSEWTKSNTGELFF.

This rearrangement joins TRBV28 to TRBJ1-2; weak D call: TRBD1 (6 bases). This CDR3 has 13 residues. V lost 2 bases, J lost 2 bases, and 6 bases lay in between. Germline-derived CDR1 and CDR2 are MDHEN and SYDVKM. The CDR3 reads CASSLTGNYGYTF. The CDR3 region has the DNA TGTGCCAGCAGTTTAACAGGGAACTATGGCTACACCTTC.

The genes are TRBV29-1 and TRBJ2-3; 8 bases are a match to TRBD1. The V segment lost 8 bases and the J segment 3 bases; nucleotides outside the gene matches: 10. In germline, CDR1 is SQVTM, CDR2 ANQGSEA. This CDR3 is 14 amino acids long. The CDR3 loop is CSSAQGAGTDTQYF. The CDR3 coding sequence is TGCAGCTCTGCCCAGGGGGCTGGAACAGATACGCAGTATTTT.

This chain uses TRBV7-2 with TRBJ2-7; 8 bases fit TRBD1. The CDR3 runs 13 residues. V trimming: 1 base; J trimming: 5 bases; junction bases outside the gene matches: 1. The germline V gene has CDR1 SGHTA and CDR2 FQGNSA. The CDR3 sequence is CASSLGQGNEQYF. CDR3 sequence (DNA): TGTGCCAGCAGCTTAGGACAGGGGAACGAGCAGTACTTC.

This chain uses TRBV1 with TRBJ1-2. TRBV1 is described as a pseudogene. The CDR3 loop spans 16 amino acids. Here the CDR3 reads CTSSQGERTESYGYTF. As DNA, the CDR3 is TGCACCAGCAGCCAAGGTGAAAGGACCGAGAGCTATGGCTACACCTTC.

The chain has TRBV5-1 and TRBJ1-1; TRBD1 aligns across 7 bases. Losses at the gene ends were 4 bases for V and 4 bases for J; bases not matched to a gene: 13. Germline CDR1 SGHRS, CDR2 YFSETQ. This CDR3 has 16 amino acids. For the CDR3, the DNA is TGCGCCAGCAGCCCAGGACAGGTGGGTGCTATCACTGAAGCTTTCTTT. Protein sequence: CASSPGQVGAITEAFF.

CDR3 protein: CASSPWTGTDTGELFF. The CDR3 coding sequence is TGTGCCAGTAGTCCCTGGACAGGGACGGACACCGGGGAGCTGTTTTTT. The rearrangement uses TRBV19 and TRBJ2-2, with TRBD1 matching over 8 bases. V was clipped by 5 bases and J by 3 bases; unmatched bases: 8. This CDR3 has 16 amino acids. CDR1 and CDR2 (germline): LNHDA, SQIVND (reference sequence).

This rearrangement joins TRBV7-2 to TRBJ2-1; D is ambiguous. Germline CDR1 SGHTA, CDR2 FQGNSA. The CDR3 extends over 12 amino acids. V lost 1 base and J 9 bases, leaving 7 bases between the germline ends. The CDR3: CASSLDVGEQFF. The CDR3 bases are TGTGCCAGCAGCTTAGACGTGGGTGAGCAGTTCTTC.

The chain joins TRBV25-1 to TRBJ1-2, with a tentative D call TRBD1 (5 bases). The CDR3 has 14 amino acids. Trimming cost V 3 bases and J 9 bases, with 17 bases left between them. Germline CDR1 MGHDK, CDR2 SYGVNS. CDR3 coding DNA: TGTGCCAGCAGTGACAAGCGGCAGGGATCGCGCTACACCTTC. Residues: CASSDKRQGSRYTF.

Concerning this clone itself: Distinct nucleotide sequences in the sample also encode this CDR3. The chain links TRBV6-6 to TRBJ1-6; D remains unclear. V gave up 5 bases and J gave up 6 bases, with 5 bases separating them. The V gene's germline CDR1 is MNHNY and CDR2 SVGAGI (reference sequence). The CDR3 loop spans 12 amino acids. In DNA form, the CDR3 reads TGTGCCAGCAGTAGCAGTAATTCACCCCTCCACTTT. Translated, it gives CASSSSNSPLHF.

The V gene is TRBV5-1, the J gene TRBJ2-1; D not certain. Between the trimmed V and J ends, which lost 0 bases and 5 bases, there was a span of 12 bases. The CDR3 runs 15 residues. From germline, CDR1 is SGHRS and CDR2 YFSETQ. The CDR3 DNA sequence: TGCGCCAGCAGCTTGGTAACGGCGATCAACAATGAGCAGTTCTTC. It is translated as CASSLVTAINNEQFF.

The chain recombines TRBV6-6 with TRBJ1-1; possibly TRBD1 for D (5 bases). The CDR3 consists of 14 residues. V gave up 4 bases and J gave up 2 bases, with 11 bases separating them. The germline V gene encodes CDR1 MNHNY and CDR2 SVGAGI (reference sequence). The CDR3 DNA sequence: TGTGCCAGCAGTTTGGGGGTGGTTAACACTGAAGCTTTCTTT. It yields the protein CASSLGVVNTEAFF.

The gene calls are TRBV9 and TRBJ2-5; maybe TRBD1 (5 bases). V lost 2 bases, J lost 2 bases, and 7 bases lay in between. Germline CDR1 SGDLS, CDR2 YYNGEE. The CDR3 runs to 13 residues. Written as DNA, the CDR3 is TGTGCCAGCAGCGTGCAGGGTCAAGAGACCCAGTACTTC. Translation: CASSVQGQETQYF.